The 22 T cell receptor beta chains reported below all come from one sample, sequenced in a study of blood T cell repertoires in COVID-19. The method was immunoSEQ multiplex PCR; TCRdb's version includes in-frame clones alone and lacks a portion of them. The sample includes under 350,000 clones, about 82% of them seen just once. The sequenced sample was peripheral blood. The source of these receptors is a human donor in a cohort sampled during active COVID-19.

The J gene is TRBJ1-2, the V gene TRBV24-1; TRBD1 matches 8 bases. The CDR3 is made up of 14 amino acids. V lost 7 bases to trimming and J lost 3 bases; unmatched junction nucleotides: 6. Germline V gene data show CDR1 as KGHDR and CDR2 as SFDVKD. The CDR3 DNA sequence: TGTGCCACCAGACCATCGGGACAGGACTATGGCTACACCTTC. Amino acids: CATRPSGQDYGYTF.

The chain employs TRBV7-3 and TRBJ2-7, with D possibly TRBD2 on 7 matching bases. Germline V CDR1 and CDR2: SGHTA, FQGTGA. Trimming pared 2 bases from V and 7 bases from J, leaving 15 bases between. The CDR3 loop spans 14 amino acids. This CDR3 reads CASSLGRGSGEQYF. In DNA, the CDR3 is TGTGCCAGCAGCTTAGGGAGGGGGTCGGGTGAGCAGTACTTC.

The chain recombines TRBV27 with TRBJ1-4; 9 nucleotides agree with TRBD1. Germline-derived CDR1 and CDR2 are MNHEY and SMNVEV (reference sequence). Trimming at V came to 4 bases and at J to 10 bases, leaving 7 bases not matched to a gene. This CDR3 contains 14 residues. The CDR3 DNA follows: TGTGCCAGCAGTTCCGGGACAGGGAAGGTAAAACTGTTTTTT. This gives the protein CASSSGTGKVKLFF.

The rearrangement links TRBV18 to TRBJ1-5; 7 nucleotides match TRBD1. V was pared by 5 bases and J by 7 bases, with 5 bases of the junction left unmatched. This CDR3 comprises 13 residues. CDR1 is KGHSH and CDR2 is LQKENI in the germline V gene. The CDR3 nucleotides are TGTGCCAGCTCAGGGGACAGTGGGCAGCCCCAGCATTTT. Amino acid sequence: CASSGDSGQPQHF.

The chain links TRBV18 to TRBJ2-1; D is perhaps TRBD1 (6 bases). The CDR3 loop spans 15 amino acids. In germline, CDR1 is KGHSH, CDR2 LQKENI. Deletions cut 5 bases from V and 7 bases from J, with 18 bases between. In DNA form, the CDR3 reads TGTGCCAGCTCATCCAGCTGGGGGCCGACGAATGAGCAGTTCTTC. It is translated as CASSSSWGPTNEQFF.

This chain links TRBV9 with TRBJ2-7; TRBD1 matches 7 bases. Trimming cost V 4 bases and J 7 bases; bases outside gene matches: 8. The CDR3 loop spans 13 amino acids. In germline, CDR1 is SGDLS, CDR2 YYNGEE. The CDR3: CASSYGTEGEQYF. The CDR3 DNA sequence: TGTGCCAGCAGCTATGGGACAGAGGGAGAGCAGTACTTC.

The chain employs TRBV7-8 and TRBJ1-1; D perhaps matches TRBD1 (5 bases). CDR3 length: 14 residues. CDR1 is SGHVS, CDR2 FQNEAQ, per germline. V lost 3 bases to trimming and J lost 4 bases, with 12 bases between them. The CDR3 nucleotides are TGTGCCAGCAGCTTGGGCCAGGGAACCACTGAAGCTTTCTTT. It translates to CASSLGQGTTEAFF.

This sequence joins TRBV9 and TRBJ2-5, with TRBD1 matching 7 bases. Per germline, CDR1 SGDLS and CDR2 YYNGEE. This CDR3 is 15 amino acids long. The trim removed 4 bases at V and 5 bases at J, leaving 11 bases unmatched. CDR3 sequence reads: CASSNTGTVRETQYF. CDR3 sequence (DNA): TGTGCCAGCAGCAACACCGGGACAGTTAGGGAGACCCAGTACTTC.

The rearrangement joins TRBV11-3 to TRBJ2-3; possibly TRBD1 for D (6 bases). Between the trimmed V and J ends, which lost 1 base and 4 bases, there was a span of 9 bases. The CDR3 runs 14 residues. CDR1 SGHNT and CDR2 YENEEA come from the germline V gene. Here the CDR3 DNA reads TGTGCCAGCAGCTTAGCCAGGGGCGCAGATACGCAGTATTTT. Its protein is CASSLARGADTQYF.

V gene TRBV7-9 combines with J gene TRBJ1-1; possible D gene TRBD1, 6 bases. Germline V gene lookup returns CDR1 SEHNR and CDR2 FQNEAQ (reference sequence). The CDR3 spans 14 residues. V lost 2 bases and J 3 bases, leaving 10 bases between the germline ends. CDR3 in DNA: TGTGCCAGCAGCTTAAACAGGGAAGACACTGAAGCTTTCTTT. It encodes CASSLNREDTEAFF.

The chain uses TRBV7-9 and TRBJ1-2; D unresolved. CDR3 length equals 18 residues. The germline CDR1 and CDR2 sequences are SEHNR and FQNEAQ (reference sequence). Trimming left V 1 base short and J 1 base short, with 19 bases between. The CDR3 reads CASSLEVITGEVNYGYTF. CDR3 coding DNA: TGTGCCAGCAGCTTAGAGGTAATAACTGGAGAAGTTAACTATGGCTACACCTTC.

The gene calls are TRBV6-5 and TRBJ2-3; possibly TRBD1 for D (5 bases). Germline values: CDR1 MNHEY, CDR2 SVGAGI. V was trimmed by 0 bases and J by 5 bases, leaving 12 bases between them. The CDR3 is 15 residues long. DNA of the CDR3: TGTGCCAGCAGTTACTCAAGGGGATCACGAGATACGCAGTATTTT. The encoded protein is CASSYSRGSRDTQYF.

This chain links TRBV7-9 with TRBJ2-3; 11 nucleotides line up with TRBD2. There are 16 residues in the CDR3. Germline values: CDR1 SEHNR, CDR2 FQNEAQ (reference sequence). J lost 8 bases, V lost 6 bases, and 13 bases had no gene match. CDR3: CASSPARLAGSATQYF. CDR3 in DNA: TGTGCCAGCAGTCCGGCCAGACTAGCGGGGTCGGCTACGCAGTATTTT.

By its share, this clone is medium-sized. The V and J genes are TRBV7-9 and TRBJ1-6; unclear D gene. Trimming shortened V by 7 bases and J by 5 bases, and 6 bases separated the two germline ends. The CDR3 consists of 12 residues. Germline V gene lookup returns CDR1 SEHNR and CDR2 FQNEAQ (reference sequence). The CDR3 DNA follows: TGTGCCAGCACCCTCGATAATTCACCCCTCCACTTT. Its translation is CASTLDNSPLHF. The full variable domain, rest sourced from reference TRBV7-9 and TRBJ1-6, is DTGVSQNPRHKITKRGQNVTFRCDPISEHNRLYWYRQTLGQGPEFLTYFQNEAQLEKSRLLSDRFSAERPKGSFSTLEIQRTEQGDSAMYLCASTLDNSPLHFGNGTRLTVT.

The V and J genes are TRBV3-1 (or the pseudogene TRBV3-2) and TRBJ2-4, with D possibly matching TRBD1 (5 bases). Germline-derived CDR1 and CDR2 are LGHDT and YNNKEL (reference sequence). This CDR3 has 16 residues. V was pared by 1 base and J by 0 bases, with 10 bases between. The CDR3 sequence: CASSQGTGLAKNIQYF. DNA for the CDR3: TGTGCCAGCAGCCAAGGAACAGGTCTAGCCAAAAACATTCAGTACTTC.

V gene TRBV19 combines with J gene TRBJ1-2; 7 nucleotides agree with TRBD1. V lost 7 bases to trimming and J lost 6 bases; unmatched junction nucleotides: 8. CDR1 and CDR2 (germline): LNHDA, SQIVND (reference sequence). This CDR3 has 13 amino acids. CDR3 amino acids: CASTETGRDGYTF. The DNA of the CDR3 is TGTGCCAGTACCGAGACAGGGCGTGATGGCTACACCTTC.

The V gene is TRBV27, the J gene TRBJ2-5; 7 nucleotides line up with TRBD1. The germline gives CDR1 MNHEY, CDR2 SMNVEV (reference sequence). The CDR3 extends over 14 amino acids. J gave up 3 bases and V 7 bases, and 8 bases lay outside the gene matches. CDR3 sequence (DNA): TGTGCCAGCATGGGATTAACAGGGGAAGAGACCCAGTACTTC. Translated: CASMGLTGEETQYF.

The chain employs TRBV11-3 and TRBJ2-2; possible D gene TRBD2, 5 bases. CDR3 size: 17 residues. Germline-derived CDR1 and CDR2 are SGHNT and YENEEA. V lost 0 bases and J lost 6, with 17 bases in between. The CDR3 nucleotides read TGTGCCAGCAGCTTAGATACGGAGAGGGCGAGTGCCGGGGAGCTGTTTTTT. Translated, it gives CASSLDTERASAGELFF.

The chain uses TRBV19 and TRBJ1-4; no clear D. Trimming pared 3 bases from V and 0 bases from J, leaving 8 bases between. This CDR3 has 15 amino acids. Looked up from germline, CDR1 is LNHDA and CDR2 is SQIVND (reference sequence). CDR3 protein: CASSMNPATNEKLFF. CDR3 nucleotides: TGTGCCAGTAGTATGAATCCGGCAACTAATGAAAAACTGTTTTTT.

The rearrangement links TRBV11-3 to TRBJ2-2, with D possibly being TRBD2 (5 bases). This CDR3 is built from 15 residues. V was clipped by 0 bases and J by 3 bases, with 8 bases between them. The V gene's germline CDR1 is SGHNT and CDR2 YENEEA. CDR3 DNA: TGTGCCAGCAGCTTAGATACGCGGGACACCGGGGAGCTGTTTTTT. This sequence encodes CASSLDTRDTGELFF. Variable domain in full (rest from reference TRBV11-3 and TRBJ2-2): EAGVVQSPRYKIIEKKQPVAFWCNPISGHNTLYWYLQNLGQGPELLIRYENEEAVDDSQLPKDRFSAERLKGVDSTLKIQPAELGDSAVYLCASSLDTRDTGELFFGEGSRLTVL.

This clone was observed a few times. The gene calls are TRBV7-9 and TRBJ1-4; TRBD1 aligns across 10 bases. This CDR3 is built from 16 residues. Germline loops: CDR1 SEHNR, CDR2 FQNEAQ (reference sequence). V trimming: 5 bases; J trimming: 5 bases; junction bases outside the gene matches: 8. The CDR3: CASSPSRDRGNEKLFF. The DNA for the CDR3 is TGTGCCAGCAGCCCGAGCCGGGACAGGGGAAATGAAAAACTGTTTTTT.

The CDR3 is CATTPTYSGANVLTF. The CDR3 DNA sequence: TGTGCCACCACCCCCACTTACTCTGGGGCCAACGTCCTGACTTTC. V gene TRBV10-3 combines with J gene TRBJ2-6; D call uncertain. This CDR3 has 15 amino acids. V was trimmed by 10 bases and J by 0 bases, leaving 13 bases between them. CDR1 and CDR2 (germline): ENHRY, SYGVKD.